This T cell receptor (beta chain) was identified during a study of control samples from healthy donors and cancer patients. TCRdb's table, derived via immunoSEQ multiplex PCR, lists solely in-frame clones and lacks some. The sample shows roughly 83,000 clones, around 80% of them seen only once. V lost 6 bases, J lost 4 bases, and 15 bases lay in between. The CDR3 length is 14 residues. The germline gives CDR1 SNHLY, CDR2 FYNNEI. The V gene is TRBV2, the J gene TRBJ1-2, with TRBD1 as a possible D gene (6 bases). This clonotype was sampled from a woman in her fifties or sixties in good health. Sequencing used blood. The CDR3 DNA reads TGTGCCAGCAGCCCCGACAGAGGGGGCTATGGCTACACCTTC. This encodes CASSPDRGGYGYTF.